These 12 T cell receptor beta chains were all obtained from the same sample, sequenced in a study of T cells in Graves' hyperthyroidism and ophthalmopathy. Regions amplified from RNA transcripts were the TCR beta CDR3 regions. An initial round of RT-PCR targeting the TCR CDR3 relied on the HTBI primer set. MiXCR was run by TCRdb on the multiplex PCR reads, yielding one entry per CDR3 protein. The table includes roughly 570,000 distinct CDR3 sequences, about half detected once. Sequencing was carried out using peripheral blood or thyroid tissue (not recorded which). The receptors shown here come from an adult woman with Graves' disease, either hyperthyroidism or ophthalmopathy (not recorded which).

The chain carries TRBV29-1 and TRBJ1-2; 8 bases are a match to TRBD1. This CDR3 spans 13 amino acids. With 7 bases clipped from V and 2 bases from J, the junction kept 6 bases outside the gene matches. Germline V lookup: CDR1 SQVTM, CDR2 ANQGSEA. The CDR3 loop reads CSEQDRANYGYTF. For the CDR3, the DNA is TGCAGCGAGCAGGACAGGGCCAACTATGGCTACACCTTC.

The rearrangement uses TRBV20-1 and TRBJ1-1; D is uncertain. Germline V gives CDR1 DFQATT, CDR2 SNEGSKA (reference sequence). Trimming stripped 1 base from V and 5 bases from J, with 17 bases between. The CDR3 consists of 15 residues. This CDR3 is CSARVLGPTWTEAFF. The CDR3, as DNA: TGCAGTGCTAGAGTTTTGGGCCCCACTTGGACTGAAGCTTTCTTT.

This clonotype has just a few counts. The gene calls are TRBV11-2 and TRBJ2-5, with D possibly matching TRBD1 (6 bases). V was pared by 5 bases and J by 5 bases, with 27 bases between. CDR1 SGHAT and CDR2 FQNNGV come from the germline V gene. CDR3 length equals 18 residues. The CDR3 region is CASSGWGHGLQGGETQYF. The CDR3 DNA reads TGTGCCAGCAGCGGGTGGGGACACGGCTTACAGGGCGGGGAGACCCAGTACTTC.

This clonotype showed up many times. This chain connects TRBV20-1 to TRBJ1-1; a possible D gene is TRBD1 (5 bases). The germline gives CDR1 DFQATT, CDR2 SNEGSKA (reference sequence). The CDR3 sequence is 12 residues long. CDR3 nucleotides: TGCAAGCCTATGCAGGGAATAACTGAAGCTTTCTTT. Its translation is CKPMQGITEAFF.

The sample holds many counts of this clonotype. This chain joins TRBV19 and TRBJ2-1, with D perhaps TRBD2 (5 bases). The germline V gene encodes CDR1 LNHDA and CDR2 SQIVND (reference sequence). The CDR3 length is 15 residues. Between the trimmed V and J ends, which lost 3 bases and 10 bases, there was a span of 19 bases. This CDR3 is CASSIRVGGLIEQFF. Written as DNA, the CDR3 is TGTGCCAGTAGTATTCGGGTGGGCGGGCTGATCGAGCAGTTCTTC.

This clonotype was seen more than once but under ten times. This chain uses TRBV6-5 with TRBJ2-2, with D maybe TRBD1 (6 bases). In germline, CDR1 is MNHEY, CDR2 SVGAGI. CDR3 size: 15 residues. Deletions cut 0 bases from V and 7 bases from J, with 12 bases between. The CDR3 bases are TGTGCCAGCAGTTACTCGAGGGGGTCGGGCGGGGAGCTGTTTTTT. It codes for CASSYSRGSGGELFF.

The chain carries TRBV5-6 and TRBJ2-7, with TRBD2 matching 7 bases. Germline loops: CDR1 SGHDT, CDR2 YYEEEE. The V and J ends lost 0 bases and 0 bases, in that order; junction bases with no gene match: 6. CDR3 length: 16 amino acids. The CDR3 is CASSLGLADPSYEQYF. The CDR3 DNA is TGTGCCAGCAGCTTGGGGCTAGCGGATCCCTCCTACGAGCAGTACTTC.

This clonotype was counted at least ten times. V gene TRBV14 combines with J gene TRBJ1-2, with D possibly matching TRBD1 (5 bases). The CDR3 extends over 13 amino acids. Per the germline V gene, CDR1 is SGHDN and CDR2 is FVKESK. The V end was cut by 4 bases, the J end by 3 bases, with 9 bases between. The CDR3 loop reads CASSLTEYYGYTF. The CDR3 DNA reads TGTGCCAGCAGCCTGACAGAATACTATGGCTACACCTTC.

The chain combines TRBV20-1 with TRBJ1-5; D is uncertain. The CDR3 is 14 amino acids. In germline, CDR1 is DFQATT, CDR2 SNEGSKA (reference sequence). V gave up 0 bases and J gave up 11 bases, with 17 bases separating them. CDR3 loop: CSARDPGVQETQHF. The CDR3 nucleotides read TGCAGTGCTAGAGATCCGGGAGTCCAAGAGACCCAGCATTTT.

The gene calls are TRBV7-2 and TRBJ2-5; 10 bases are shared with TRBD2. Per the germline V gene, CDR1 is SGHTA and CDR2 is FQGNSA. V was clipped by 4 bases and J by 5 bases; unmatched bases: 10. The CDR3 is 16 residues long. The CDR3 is CASSSTSGNTGETQYF. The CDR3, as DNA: TGTGCCAGCAGCTCTACTAGCGGGAACACCGGGGAGACCCAGTACTTC.

CDR3: CARTPPEQYF. CDR3 bases: TGCGCCAGGACTCCGCCCGAGCAGTACTTC. The J gene is TRBJ2-7, the V gene TRBV5-1; D not resolved. Trimming removed 8 bases from V and 6 bases from J, with 9 bases in between. The CDR3 extends over 10 amino acids. Looked up from germline, CDR1 is SGHRS and CDR2 is YFSETQ.

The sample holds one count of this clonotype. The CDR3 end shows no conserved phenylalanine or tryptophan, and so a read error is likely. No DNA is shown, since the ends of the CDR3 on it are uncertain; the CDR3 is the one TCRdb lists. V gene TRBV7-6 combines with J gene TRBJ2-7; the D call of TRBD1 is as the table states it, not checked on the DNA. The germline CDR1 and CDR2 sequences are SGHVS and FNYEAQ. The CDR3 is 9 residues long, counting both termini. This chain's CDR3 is CASSFRGYY.